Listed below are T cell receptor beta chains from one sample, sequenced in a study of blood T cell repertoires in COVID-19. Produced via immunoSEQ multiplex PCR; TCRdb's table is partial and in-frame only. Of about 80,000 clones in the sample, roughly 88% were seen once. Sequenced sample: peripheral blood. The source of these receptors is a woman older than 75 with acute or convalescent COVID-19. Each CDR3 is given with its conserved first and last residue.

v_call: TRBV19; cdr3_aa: CASSISGTENYGYTF
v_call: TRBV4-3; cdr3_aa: CASSQDGLAATDTQYF
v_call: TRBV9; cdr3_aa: CASSLGQGKETQYF
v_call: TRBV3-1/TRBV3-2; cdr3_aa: CASSQRTSGGETQYF
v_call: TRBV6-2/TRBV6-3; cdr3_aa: CASSYSAGGRIEAFF
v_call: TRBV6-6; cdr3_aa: CASSPGAGGTANQPQHF
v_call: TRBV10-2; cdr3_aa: CASGDRGQGNTIYF
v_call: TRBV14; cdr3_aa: CASSLRGLAGGGEQFF
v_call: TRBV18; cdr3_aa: CASSPLMPGGNEQFF
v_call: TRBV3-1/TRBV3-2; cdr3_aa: CASSQEGLAGYNEQFF
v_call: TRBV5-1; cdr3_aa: CASSLVSNTGELFF
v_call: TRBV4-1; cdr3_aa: CASSQIGVGEQYF
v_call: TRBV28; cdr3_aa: CASSSGTAVAFF
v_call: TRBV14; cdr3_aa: CASSQGWGQGTGNTIYF
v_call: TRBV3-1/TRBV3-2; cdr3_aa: CATTGDGANVLTF
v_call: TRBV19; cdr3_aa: CASSRTVPSSYNSPLHF
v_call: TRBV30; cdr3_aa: CAWAPLQGAYTF
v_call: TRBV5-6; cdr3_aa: CASSSLGQGGEKLFF
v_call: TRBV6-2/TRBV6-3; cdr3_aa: CASSQSSYEQYF
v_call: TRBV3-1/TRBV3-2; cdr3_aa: CASSQDPRRAGANVLTF
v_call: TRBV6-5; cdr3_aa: CASSVLQGAYEKLFF
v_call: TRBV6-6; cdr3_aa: CASSRLRSGREDTIYF
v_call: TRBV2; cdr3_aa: CASSGTGTNTGELFF
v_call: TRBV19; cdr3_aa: CASSDPGQPTTDTQYF
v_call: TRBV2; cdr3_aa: CASSQGLGTEAFF
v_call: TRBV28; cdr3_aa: CASRTGGQETQYF
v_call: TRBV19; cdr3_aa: CASSFKTGTGLNQPQHF
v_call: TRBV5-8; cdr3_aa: CASSPGQGLDTEAFF
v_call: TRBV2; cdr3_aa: CASSEAMLAGGGETQYF
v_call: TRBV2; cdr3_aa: CASSGDGLAGGGAKNIQYF
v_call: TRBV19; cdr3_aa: CASTLTGTSGETQYF
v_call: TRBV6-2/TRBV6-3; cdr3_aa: CASSAGTGPVTDTQYF
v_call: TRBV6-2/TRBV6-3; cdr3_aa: CASSYLVGGVTDTQYF
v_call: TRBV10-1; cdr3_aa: CASSEVVSVAEAFF
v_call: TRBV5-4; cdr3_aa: CASSLDTYGYTF
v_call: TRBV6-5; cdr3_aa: CASRRSNSPLHF
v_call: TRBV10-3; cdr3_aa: CAISERVATSTDTQYF
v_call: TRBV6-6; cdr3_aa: CASSQRWTALQTNEKLFF
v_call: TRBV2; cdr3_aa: CASSRGSGNTIYF
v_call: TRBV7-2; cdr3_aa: CASRSTGRLNYGYTF
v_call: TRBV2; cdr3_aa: CASSERGERRETQYF
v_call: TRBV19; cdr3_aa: CASSDRDYTEAFF
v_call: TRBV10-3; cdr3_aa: CAISETRSLMNTEAFF
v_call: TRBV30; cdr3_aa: CAWRGEGGGSGANVLTF
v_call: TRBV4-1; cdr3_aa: CATQGASGGGNEKLFF
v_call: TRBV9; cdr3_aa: CASSVGEGRAGGTGELFF